One T cell receptor (beta chain) is described in this entry. Antigen: not known. These data come from a study of T cells in Graves' hyperthyroidism and ophthalmopathy. Overall study findings and caveats: Blood also contained most expanded thyroid clonotypes above 0.001.

CDR3 length: 15 amino acids. Trimming cost V 1 base and J 4 bases, with 8 bases left between them. Germline CDR1 MNHNS, CDR2 SASEGT. A patient was excluded if there was uncontrolled infection, other autoimmune disease, pregnancy or lactation. Amplified regions were TCR beta CDR3 sequences from RNA transcripts. An initial round of RT-PCR targeting the TCR CDR3 relied on the HTBI primer set. Each CDR3 protein gets one entry after TCRdb re-called the multiplex PCR reads with MiXCR. The sample shows hundreds of thousands of distinct CDR3 sequences, roughly 45% of them seen only once. The TCR was taken from an adult man with Graves' disease, either hyperthyroidism or ophthalmopathy (not recorded which). The sample consisted of peripheral blood or thyroid tissue (not recorded which). The V gene is TRBV6-1, the J gene TRBJ1-6; D is undetermined. DNA for the CDR3: TGTGCCAGCAGTGAAGGGGCGGCATATAATTCACCCCTCCACTTT. It translates to CASSEGAAYNSPLHF.